Included here is one T cell receptor (beta chain) sequence, with context. Terminally differentiated effector memory CD45RA+ cells were left out of the naive CD8 fraction, which was CD45RO-negative and positively selected for CCR7. This sample was taken from a study of shared clonotypes between healthy human individuals. Germline CDR1 SGHRS, CDR2 YFSETQ. The CDR3 runs 16 residues. V was trimmed by 4 bases and J by 5 bases, leaving 21 bases between them. Measured with immunoSEQ multiplex PCR; TCRdb has only the in-frame clones, and not every one. The top ten hold over 1.5% of the sample, which has around 2.1 million clones, under 95% seen once.

Material for sequencing was naive CD8+ T cells from PBMCs. The source of this sequence is a man between 18 and 29 years old in good health. Some clones in this sample may be carry-over from other donors' samples. V is TRBV5-1 and J is TRBJ2-5, with a possible D match to TRBD1 (7 bases). The CDR3 here is CASSPRDSRPSETQYF. The CDR3 DNA reads as TGCGCCAGCAGCCCGCGGGACAGCCGCCCCTCGGAGACCCAGTACTTC.